Listed below are T cell receptor beta chains from one sample, sequenced in a study of T cells in Graves' hyperthyroidism and ophthalmopathy. TCRdb reprocessed the multiplex PCR reads via MiXCR and lists one record per CDR3 protein. Among 250,000 to 300,000 distinct CDR3 sequences listed, approximately 18% were seen once. Sequencing was carried out using blood. These receptors all come from a man aged 45-60 years with Graves' ophthalmopathy. CDR3s include the opening cysteine and the closing phenylalanine or tryptophan. Each record gives: clone size, D gene, J gene, CDR3 length, V gene, CDR3 protein, CDR3 DNA. D genes are given only for firm matches. Part of the rows lack a size; the others show once, few, many or a class for expanded clones.

abundance: NA; d_gene: NA; j_gene: TRBJ1-1; len: 13; v_gene: TRBV5-1; CDR3aa: CASSGGSSEKAFF; CDR3nt: TGCGCCAGCAGCGGGGGCAGTTCAGAAAAAGCTTTCTTT
abundance: few; d_gene: NA; j_gene: TRBJ2-5; len: 15; v_gene: TRBV7-6; CDR3aa: CASSLDGGHQETQYF; CDR3nt: TGTGCCAGCAGCTTAGATGGTGGCCACCAAGAGACCCAGTACTTC
abundance: many; d_gene: TRBD2; j_gene: TRBJ2-2; len: 15; v_gene: TRBV28; CDR3aa: CASSFSGGNTGELFF; CDR3nt: TGTGCCAGCAGTTTCTCGGGAGGAAATACCGGGGAGCTGTTTTTT
abundance: many; d_gene: NA; j_gene: TRBJ2-7; len: 14; v_gene: TRBV13; CDR3aa: CASSLGGWGREQYF; CDR3nt: TGTGCCAGCAGCTTAGGCGGTTGGGGGCGTGAGCAGTACTTC
abundance: NA; d_gene: TRBD2; j_gene: TRBJ2-2; len: 17; v_gene: TRBV11-2; CDR3aa: CASSLPPRAGGAGELFF; CDR3nt: TGTGCCAGCAGCTTGCCGCCGAGAGCGGGAGGGGCCGGGGAGCTGTTTTTT
abundance: many; d_gene: NA; j_gene: TRBJ2-3; len: 16; v_gene: TRBV11-2; CDR3aa: CASSSYPTTGGDTQYF; CDR3nt: TGTGCCAGCAGCTCCTACCCGACTACTGGCGGAGATACGCAGTATTTT
abundance: NA; d_gene: TRBD2; j_gene: TRBJ2-3; len: 17; v_gene: TRBV29-1; CDR3aa: CSVGRGTGLADKDTQYF; CDR3nt: TGCAGCGTGGGGCGGGGAACGGGACTAGCGGACAAAGATACGCAGTATTTT
abundance: many; d_gene: NA; j_gene: TRBJ2-5; len: 16; v_gene: TRBV11-2; CDR3aa: CASSLDRSPKSETQYF; CDR3nt: TGTGCCAGCAGCTTAGATCGGTCCCCGAAGAGTGAGACCCAGTACTTC
abundance: many; d_gene: NA; j_gene: TRBJ1-2; len: 14; v_gene: TRBV30; CDR3aa: CAWSVRDSYYGYTF; CDR3nt: TGTGCCTGGAGTGTACGAGACAGTTACTATGGCTACACCTTC
abundance: NA; d_gene: NA; j_gene: TRBJ2-5; len: 13; v_gene: TRBV4-1; CDR3aa: CASSRTFQETQYF; CDR3nt: TGCGCCAGCAGTCGGACTTTCCAAGAGACCCAGTACTTC
abundance: many; d_gene: NA; j_gene: TRBJ1-3; len: 17; v_gene: TRBV10-1; CDR3aa: CASSDSRRPPSGNTIYF; CDR3nt: TGCGCCAGCAGTGATAGTCGACGGCCTCCCTCTGGAAACACCATATATTTT
abundance: once; d_gene: NA; j_gene: TRBJ2-4; len: 16; v_gene: TRBV7-2; CDR3aa: CASSLGQLLAKNIQYF; CDR3nt: TGTGCCAGCAGCTTAGGGCAGCTCTTAGCCAAAAACATTCAGTACTTC
abundance: many; d_gene: NA; j_gene: TRBJ2-7; len: 17; v_gene: TRBV12-3/TRBV12-4; CDR3aa: CASSFAPRLAEIYEQYF; CDR3nt: TGTGCCAGCAGTTTTGCCCCTCGGCTAGCAGAAATCTACGAGCAGTACTTC
abundance: many; d_gene: NA; j_gene: TRBJ2-1; len: 14; v_gene: TRBV7-2; CDR3aa: CASRRESGINEQFF; CDR3nt: TGTGCCAGCAGACGAGAGTCCGGGATAAATGAGCAGTTCTTC
abundance: many; d_gene: NA; j_gene: TRBJ2-7; len: 13; v_gene: TRBV2; CDR3aa: CASLGVGGIEQYF; CDR3nt: TGTGCCAGTCTGGGCGTAGGGGGGATTGAGCAGTACTTC
abundance: many; d_gene: NA; j_gene: TRBJ1-1; len: 15; v_gene: TRBV18; CDR3aa: CASSPPGAMNTEAFF; CDR3nt: TGTGCCAGCTCACCACCGGGGGCTATGAACACTGAAGCTTTCTTT
abundance: NA; d_gene: TRBD2; j_gene: TRBJ2-1; len: 15; v_gene: TRBV20-1; CDR3aa: CSASVSGRADNEQFF; CDR3nt: TGCAGTGCTAGTGTTAGCGGGAGGGCTGATAATGAGCAGTTCTTC
abundance: few; d_gene: TRBD2; j_gene: TRBJ2-7; len: 15; v_gene: TRBV5-1; CDR3aa: CASSSETSGMYEQYF; CDR3nt: TGCGCCAGCAGCTCCGAGACTAGCGGGATGTACGAGCAGTACTTC
abundance: few; d_gene: NA; j_gene: TRBJ2-1; len: 14; v_gene: TRBV27; CDR3aa: CASSLLLGPDEQFF; CDR3nt: TGTGCCAGCAGTTTACTCCTGGGACCGGATGAGCAGTTCTTC
abundance: many; d_gene: NA; j_gene: TRBJ2-2; len: 16; v_gene: TRBV5-1; CDR3aa: CASSLAAGANTGELFF; CDR3nt: TGCGCCAGCAGCTTGGCAGCGGGCGCGAACACCGGGGAGCTGTTTTTT
abundance: few; d_gene: TRBD2; j_gene: TRBJ2-3; len: 15; v_gene: TRBV7-9; CDR3aa: CASSFSSGSTDTQYF; CDR3nt: TGTGCCAGCAGCTTCTCTAGCGGTAGCACAGATACGCAGTATTTT
abundance: few; d_gene: TRBD1; j_gene: TRBJ2-7; len: 15; v_gene: TRBV28; CDR3aa: CASSLGYTRGSEQYF; CDR3nt: TGTGCCAGCAGTTTAGGGTATACCAGGGGGAGCGAGCAGTACTTC
abundance: many; d_gene: NA; j_gene: TRBJ1-5; len: 11; v_gene: TRBV6-1; CDR3aa: CASNRGQPQHF; CDR3nt: TGTGCCAGCAATCGGGGTCAGCCCCAGCATTTT
abundance: many; d_gene: NA; j_gene: TRBJ2-1; len: 13; v_gene: TRBV12-3/TRBV12-4; CDR3aa: CASSRDSAREQFF; CDR3nt: TGTGCCAGCAGTCGGGACTCAGCTAGGGAGCAGTTCTTC
abundance: few; d_gene: TRBD1; j_gene: TRBJ1-1; len: 15; v_gene: TRBV30; CDR3aa: CAWSVRTGVNTEAFF; CDR3nt: TGTGCCTGGAGTGTACGGACAGGGGTAAACACTGAAGCTTTCTTT
abundance: many; d_gene: TRBD2; j_gene: TRBJ2-7; len: 15; v_gene: TRBV2; CDR3aa: CASSEMDTSGSEQYF; CDR3nt: TGTGCCAGCAGTGAAATGGACACTAGCGGGTCCGAGCAGTACTTC
abundance: NA; d_gene: TRBD2; j_gene: TRBJ2-1; len: 13; v_gene: TRBV14; CDR3aa: CASSQELAGGQFF; CDR3nt: TGTGCCAGCAGCCAAGAACTAGCGGGAGGGCAGTTCTTC
abundance: many; d_gene: NA; j_gene: TRBJ1-1; len: 12; v_gene: TRBV18; CDR3aa: CASERSGDEAFF; CDR3nt: TGTGCCAGCGAACGAAGCGGGGACGAAGCTTTCTTT
abundance: few; d_gene: NA; j_gene: TRBJ2-1; len: 14; v_gene: TRBV6-1; CDR3aa: CASIGFGLSDEQFF; CDR3nt: TGTGCCAGCATCGGGTTTGGACTTAGTGATGAGCAGTTCTTC
abundance: many; d_gene: NA; j_gene: TRBJ2-7; len: 15; v_gene: TRBV20-1; CDR3aa: CSAREFGQAAYEQYF; CDR3nt: TGCAGTGCTAGAGAGTTCGGGCAGGCTGCCTACGAGCAGTACTTC
abundance: NA; d_gene: TRBD2; j_gene: TRBJ2-1; len: 15; v_gene: TRBV28; CDR3aa: CASSLWAGVGNEQFF; CDR3nt: TGTGCCAGCAGTTTATGGGCGGGAGTGGGCAATGAGCAGTTCTTC
abundance: few; d_gene: TRBD1; j_gene: TRBJ2-7; len: 15; v_gene: TRBV7-6; CDR3aa: CASSLQGAGTYEQYF; CDR3nt: TGTGCCAGCAGCTTACAGGGGGCAGGGACCTACGAGCAGTACTTC
abundance: NA; d_gene: TRBD2; j_gene: TRBJ2-1; len: 14; v_gene: TRBV11-1; CDR3aa: CASSGAGGGNGQFF; CDR3nt: TGTGCCAGCAGCGGAGCGGGGGGGGGGAATGGGCAGTTCTTC
abundance: few; d_gene: TRBD2; j_gene: TRBJ2-3; len: 16; v_gene: TRBV6-5; CDR3aa: CASSYPTSGTGYTQYF; CDR3nt: TGTGCCAGCAGTTACCCCACTAGCGGAACGGGGTATACGCAGTATTTT
abundance: NA; d_gene: TRBD1; j_gene: TRBJ1-5; len: 15; v_gene: TRBV6-2/TRBV6-3; CDR3aa: CASSYGTGYYQPQHF; CDR3nt: TGTGCCAGCAGTTACGGGACAGGGTATTATCAGCCCCAGCATTTT
abundance: many; d_gene: NA; j_gene: TRBJ2-1; len: 15; v_gene: TRBV12-3/TRBV12-4; CDR3aa: CASSFSRSSYNEQFF; CDR3nt: TGTGCCAGCAGTTTTAGCCGCTCCTCCTACAATGAGCAGTTCTTC
abundance: many; d_gene: TRBD1; j_gene: TRBJ2-3; len: 14; v_gene: TRBV20-1; CDR3aa: CSAADRERTDTQYF; CDR3nt: TGCAGTGCCGCCGACAGGGAACGCACAGATACGCAGTATTTT
abundance: NA; d_gene: TRBD2; j_gene: TRBJ2-3; len: 15; v_gene: TRBV20-1; CDR3aa: CSARPVAGGGDTQYF; CDR3nt: TGCAGTGCTAGACCTGTAGCGGGAGGGGGGGATACGCAGTATTTT
abundance: many; d_gene: NA; j_gene: TRBJ1-2; len: 12; v_gene: TRBV6-5; CDR3aa: CASSYGGYGYTF; CDR3nt: TGTGCCAGCAGTTATGGGGGCTATGGCTACACCTTC
abundance: many; d_gene: NA; j_gene: TRBJ2-7; len: 12; v_gene: TRBV28; CDR3aa: CASSFTSYEQYF; CDR3nt: TGTGCCAGCAGTTTTACCTCCTACGAGCAGTACTTC
abundance: NA; d_gene: NA; j_gene: TRBJ1-4; len: 14; v_gene: TRBV4-1; CDR3aa: CASSQDGGPEKLFF; CDR3nt: TGCGCCAGCAGCCAAGACGGGGGGCCCGAAAAACTGTTTTTT
abundance: NA; d_gene: TRBD2; j_gene: TRBJ2-6; len: 15; v_gene: TRBV3-1; CDR3aa: CASSPDPGGGNVLTF; CDR3nt: TGTGCCAGCAGCCCCGACCCGGGGGGGGGCAACGTCCTGACTTTC
abundance: NA; d_gene: TRBD1; j_gene: TRBJ1-1; len: 15; v_gene: TRBV9; CDR3aa: CASSTQGQGNTEAFF; CDR3nt: TGTGCCAGCAGCACCCAGGGACAGGGGAACACTGAAGCTTTCTTT
abundance: once; d_gene: TRBD2; j_gene: TRBJ2-7; len: 16; v_gene: TRBV6-1; CDR3aa: CASRPRTSGLGYEQYF; CDR3nt: TGTGCCAGCAGACCCCGGACTAGCGGGCTAGGCTACGAGCAGTACTTC
abundance: NA; d_gene: NA; j_gene: TRBJ1-5; len: 15; v_gene: TRBV20-1; CDR3aa: CSASPTDMGNQPQHF; CDR3nt: TGCAGTGCTAGCCCTACGGATATGGGCAATCAGCCCCAGCATTTT
abundance: few; d_gene: TRBD1; j_gene: TRBJ1-2; len: 17; v_gene: TRBV11-2; CDR3aa: CASSLFTGTGVNYGYTF; CDR3nt: TGTGCCAGCAGCTTATTCACCGGGACAGGGGTTAACTATGGCTACACCTTC
abundance: many; d_gene: NA; j_gene: TRBJ2-1; len: 15; v_gene: TRBV7-9; CDR3aa: CASSPSWANYNEQFF; CDR3nt: TGTGCCAGCAGCCCATCTTGGGCCAACTACAATGAGCAGTTCTTC
abundance: many; d_gene: TRBD1; j_gene: TRBJ2-1; len: 14; v_gene: TRBV28; CDR3aa: CASRQTGDVNEQFF; CDR3nt: TGTGCCAGCAGGCAGACAGGGGATGTTAATGAGCAGTTCTTC
abundance: many; d_gene: NA; j_gene: TRBJ2-3; len: 14; v_gene: TRBV2; CDR3aa: CASSEEGITDTQYF; CDR3nt: TGTGCCAGCAGTGAGGAGGGAATCACAGATACGCAGTATTTT
abundance: many; d_gene: NA; j_gene: TRBJ2-5; len: 11; v_gene: TRBV12-3/TRBV12-4; CDR3aa: CASHNRGSQYF; CDR3nt: TGTGCCAGCCACAATCGGGGGAGCCAGTACTTC